The present T cell receptor (beta chain) was sequenced within a study of glioma-infiltrating T cells. Germline V gene sequence: CDR1 SGHNT, CDR2 YYREEE (reference sequence). The CDR3 is 17 amino acids. The trim removed 0 bases at V and 5 bases at J, leaving 12 bases unmatched. This clonotype has only a few counts. What it recognizes is unknown. TCR alpha and beta CDR3 regions were amplified from RNA using iRepertoire nested multiplex PCR. Via MiXCR, TCRdb re-called the multiplex PCR reads, giving one row per CDR3 protein. The data hold roughly 120,000 distinct CDR3 sequences, with around 23% observed a single time. Regarding the study as a whole: Non-neoplastic patients had below-expected tissue-blood divergence, while all gliomas exceeded expectation. Tissue and blood shared very few CDR3 sequences.

This chain joins TRBV5-4 and TRBJ2-7, with 9 positions matching TRBD2. This receptor was taken from a human donor with low-grade glioma or glioblastoma, undergoing nonglioma brain surgery, or in good health (not recorded which). Input material: glioma tissue, nonneoplastic brain tissue, or PBMCs (not recorded which). CDR3: CASSLAPWREGRNEQYF. CDR3 bases: TGTGCCAGCAGCTTGGCCCCTTGGCGGGAGGGACGAAACGAGCAGTACTTC.